The 31 T cell receptor beta chains reported below all come from one sample, sequenced in a study of shared clonotypes between healthy human individuals. Libraries were prepared by immunoSEQ multiplex PCR; TCRdb keeps only in-frame clonotypes and omits some of them. The repertoire holds 2,500,000 or so clones, with roughly 93% as singletons. Sequencing was done on a sample of naive CD4+ T cells from PBMCs. Described subset: CD45RA+ positively selected. These receptor sequences come from a man younger than 35 in good health. Some clones in this sample may be carry-over from other donors' samples.

V usage is TRBV30 and J usage is TRBJ2-1, with 9 bases that match TRBD1. The CDR3 runs to 14 residues. Losses at the gene ends were 4 bases for V and 5 bases for J; bases not matched to a gene: 6. Germline V gives CDR1 GTSNPN, CDR2 SVGIG (reference sequence). CDR3 in DNA: TGTGCCTGGACCCGGACAGGGGACCACAATGAGCAGTTCTTC. It encodes CAWTRTGDHNEQFF.

The chain is built from TRBV7-9 and TRBJ2-1; unclear D gene. The V end was cut by 5 bases, the J end by 9 bases, with 14 bases between. This CDR3 region has 13 residues. Germline assignment: CDR1 SEHNR and CDR2 FQNEAQ (reference sequence). CDR3 region: CASSPVGVGEQFF. The CDR3 nucleotides are TGTGCCAGCAGCCCTGTTGGGGTTGGTGAGCAGTTCTTC.

The chain uses TRBV28 and TRBJ1-1; D ambiguous. Germline loops: CDR1 MDHEN, CDR2 SYDVKM. CDR3 length: 14 amino acids. The ends were cut back, 1 base at V and 6 bases at J, with 12 bases in the middle. CDR3 residues: CASSLLSGEPEAFF. CDR3 nucleotide sequence: TGTGCCAGCAGTTTATTGTCCGGGGAGCCTGAAGCTTTCTTT.

The rearrangement links TRBV15 to TRBJ2-2, with D maybe TRBD1 (6 bases). Trimming cost V 1 base and J 6 bases, with 9 bases left between them. The CDR3 runs to 14 residues. Looked up from germline, CDR1 is LNHNV and CDR2 is YYDKDF (reference sequence). The CDR3 coding sequence is TGTGCCACCAGCAGAGTGCGGACAGCCGGGGAGCTGTTTTTT. Protein sequence: CATSRVRTAGELFF.

This clone was detected once. This chain's CDR3 is CASSQREGSDTQYF. CDR3 in DNA: TGTGCCAGCAGTCAAAGGGAGGGGTCAGATACGCAGTATTTT. The chain employs TRBV6-5 and TRBJ2-3; 7 bases line up with TRBD2. Trimming cost V 5 bases and J 4 bases; bases outside gene matches: 6. Looked up from germline, CDR1 is MNHEY and CDR2 is SVGAGI. The CDR3 extends over 14 amino acids.

V and J are TRBV6-6 and TRBJ1-5; TRBD1 is a possible D gene (6 bases). CDR3 length: 15 residues. Trimming pared 6 bases from V and 4 bases from J, leaving 16 bases between. CDR1 and CDR2 from the germline V gene are MNHNY and SVGAGI (reference sequence). CDR3 in DNA: TGTGCCAGCAGAAGATCAGGACAGACTAATCAGCCCCAGCATTTT. Protein sequence: CASRRSGQTNQPQHF.

Only one count was recorded for this clone. The identical CDR3 is also encoded by other nucleotide sequences in the sample. This chain uses TRBV9 with TRBJ2-5; 8 nucleotides line up with TRBD1. CDR1 and CDR2 (germline): SGDLS, YYNGEE. With V trimmed by 2 bases and J by 1 base, 4 bases remained unmatched. The CDR3 covers 15 residues. As DNA, the CDR3 is TGTGCCAGCAGCGTCGGACAGGGCCCCCAAGAGACCCAGTACTTC. Translation: CASSVGQGPQETQYF.

This chain links TRBV19 with TRBJ2-2; weak D call: TRBD2 (5 bases). CDR3 length: 14 residues. Trimming removed 6 bases from V and 5 bases from J, with 13 bases in between. Looked up from germline, CDR1 is LNHDA and CDR2 is SQIVND (reference sequence). CDR3 protein: CASRDLVATGELFF. CDR3 in DNA: TGTGCCAGTAGGGACTTAGTGGCGACCGGGGAGCTGTTTTTT.

The chain combines TRBV5-1 with TRBJ1-5; D not resolved. The CDR3 covers 13 residues. Germline CDR1 reads SGHRS; CDR2 reads YFSETQ. Trimming left V 0 bases short and J 6 bases short, with 7 bases between. The CDR3 sequence: CASSLDMGQPQHF. The CDR3, as DNA: TGCGCCAGCAGCTTGGATATGGGTCAGCCCCAGCATTTT.

This clone was counted once. Other DNA sequences from this sample encode an identical CDR3 as well. The gene calls are TRBV5-1 and TRBJ2-3; no definite D call. The CDR3 loop spans 14 amino acids. Trimming stripped 2 bases from V and 0 bases from J, with 7 bases between. Germline lookup yields CDR1 SGHRS and CDR2 YFSETQ. The chain's CDR3 is CASSLRTSTDTQYF. Here the CDR3 DNA reads TGCGCCAGCAGCTTACGCACTAGCACAGATACGCAGTATTTT. The full variable domain, completed using reference TRBV5-1 and TRBJ2-3, is KAGVTQTPRYLIKTRGQQVTLSCSPISGHRSVSWYQQTPGQGLQFLFEYFSETQRNKGNFPGRFSGRQFSNSRSEMNVSTLELGDSALYLCASSLRTSTDTQYFGPGTRLTVL.

The V call is TRBV27, the J call TRBJ1-2, with TRBD1 matching over 10 bases. Germline values: CDR1 MNHEY, CDR2 SMNVEV (reference sequence). The CDR3 runs to 15 residues. With V trimmed by 6 bases and J by 6 bases, 10 bases remained unmatched. Here the CDR3 reads CASSLRTGGRNGYTF. In DNA, the CDR3 is TGTGCCAGCAGCCTTAGGACAGGGGGGAGGAATGGCTACACCTTC.

This sequence joins TRBV19 and TRBJ2-7; TRBD1 matches at 9 bases. Germline lookup yields CDR1 LNHDA and CDR2 SQIVND (reference sequence). This CDR3 has 15 amino acids. With 6 bases clipped from V and 2 bases from J, the junction kept 8 bases outside the gene matches. The chain's CDR3 is CASRATGTGTYEQYF. The CDR3 DNA reads TGTGCCAGTAGAGCGACCGGGACAGGGACCTACGAGCAGTACTTC.

This chain links TRBV27 with TRBJ2-5, with 8 bases matching TRBD1. The CDR3 has 14 amino acids. V shed 6 bases and J 2 bases; nucleotides not matched to a gene: 5. In germline, CDR1 is MNHEY, CDR2 SMNVEV (reference sequence). As DNA, the CDR3 is TGTGCCAGCAGCCCAGGGGGCGGGCAAGAGACCCAGTACTTC. This sequence encodes CASSPGGGQETQYF.

The chain combines TRBV9 with TRBJ2-1, with D possibly matching TRBD2 (5 bases). The CDR3 spans 16 residues. Germline loops: CDR1 SGDLS, CDR2 YYNGEE. Trimming left V 0 bases short and J 7 bases short, with 17 bases between. Here the CDR3 DNA reads TGTGCCAGCAGCGTAGGTTTACTAGAGGGTATGAATGAGCAGTTCTTC. Translation gives CASSVGLLEGMNEQFF. The full variable domain, its missing parts supplied by reference TRBV9 and TRBJ2-1, is DSGVTQTPKHLITATGQRVTLRCSPRSGDLSVYWYQQSLDQGLQFLIQYYNGEERAKGNILERFSAQQFPDLHSELNLSSLELGDSALYFCASSVGLLEGMNEQFFGPGTRLTVL.

This clone was detected once. The genes are TRBV4-1 and TRBJ2-1; maybe TRBD1 (5 bases). This CDR3 comprises 15 residues. The V gene lost 6 bases and the J gene lost 0 bases, with 12 bases spanning the gap. CDR1 and CDR2 (germline): MGHRA, YSYEKL. The CDR3 is CASSILGASYNEQFF. In DNA, the CDR3 is TGCGCCAGCAGTATTCTAGGGGCCTCCTACAATGAGCAGTTCTTC.

This clone was detected only a few times. Other nucleotide sequences in the sample specify the same CDR3. The chain is built from TRBV7-9 and TRBJ1-1, with unresolved D. The CDR3 has 12 amino acids. V lost 2 bases and J lost 4, with 5 bases in between. In germline, CDR1 is SEHNR, CDR2 FQNEAQ (reference sequence). This CDR3 is CASSLPGTEAFF. The CDR3 coding sequence is TGTGCCAGCAGCTTACCGGGCACTGAAGCTTTCTTT.

This rearrangement joins TRBV9 to TRBJ2-4; maybe TRBD1 (6 bases). CDR3 length: 16 residues. Germline CDR1 SGDLS, CDR2 YYNGEE. Deletions cut 3 bases from V and 3 bases from J, with 16 bases between. CDR3 bases: TGTGCCAGCAGCGCACAGGGACAACTGAACAAAAACATTCAGTACTTC. Amino acid sequence: CASSAQGQLNKNIQYF.

The chain recombines TRBV5-1 with TRBJ1-3; D is perhaps TRBD1 (6 bases). Trimming took off 3 bases at V and 8 bases at J, with 18 bases between the two ends. CDR1 and CDR2 (germline): SGHRS, YFSETQ. The CDR3 consists of 15 residues. CDR3 region: CASSYLQGGRDTIYF. Here the CDR3 DNA reads TGCGCCAGCAGCTACCTACAGGGCGGTAGGGACACCATATATTTT.

The rearrangement joins TRBV4-1 to TRBJ2-1; 7 nucleotides line up with TRBD2. The J segment lost 4 bases and the V segment lost 2 bases, leaving 8 bases of the junction unmatched. Germline V gene lookup returns CDR1 MGHRA and CDR2 YSYEKL. The CDR3 totals 16 residues. The CDR3 here is CASSQMREPPYNEQFF. In nucleotides, the CDR3 is TGCGCCAGCAGCCAAATGCGGGAGCCCCCTTACAATGAGCAGTTCTTC.

The chain links TRBV6-1 to TRBJ1-2, with 7 bases lining up with TRBD1. Trimming removed 6 bases from V and 5 bases from J; junction bases left unmatched: 12. The CDR3 consists of 15 residues. CDR1 MNHNS and CDR2 SASEGT come from the germline V gene. CDR3 protein: CASSPTGTEPYGYTF. In DNA, the CDR3 is TGTGCCAGCAGCCCCACCGGGACAGAGCCGTATGGCTACACCTTC.

The chain couples TRBV28 to TRBJ2-1, with TRBD2 matching 8 bases. Germline lookup yields CDR1 MDHEN and CDR2 SYDVKM. This CDR3 contains 15 residues. J was trimmed by 5 bases and V by 6 bases; bases with no gene match: 9. The CDR3 DNA reads TGTGCCAGCAGGAATCCGGGACTAGGGGACAATGAGCAGTTCTTC. Its protein is CASRNPGLGDNEQFF.

This chain links TRBV6-1 with TRBJ2-7, with 7 nucleotides matching TRBD1. The CDR3 has 14 amino acids. Germline trimming cut 6 bases from V and 2 bases from J; bases unmatched to any gene: 7. Germline CDR1 reads MNHNS; CDR2 reads SASEGT. CDR3 coding DNA: TGTGCCAGCAGCATATTGGGACAGACCTACGAGCAGTACTTC. It specifies CASSILGQTYEQYF.

V gene TRBV30 combines with J gene TRBJ2-6; TRBD2 agrees at 11 bases. Germline-derived CDR1 and CDR2 are GTSNPN and SVGIG (reference sequence). Trimming took 4 bases from V and 3 from J; bases not matched to a gene: 14. CDR3 length: 19 amino acids. Here the CDR3 reads CAWMVWGLAEVDGANVLTF. The CDR3 nucleotides are TGTGCCTGGATGGTCTGGGGACTAGCGGAGGTGGATGGGGCCAACGTCCTGACTTTC.

The chain links TRBV4-2 to TRBJ2-2; a possible D gene is TRBD1 (5 bases). With 4 bases removed from V and 5 bases from J, the gap between germline ends came to 14 bases. Germline CDR1 is LGHNA and CDR2 is YNFKEQ. This CDR3 spans 15 amino acids. The CDR3 coding sequence is TGTGCCAGCAGCCTTGGGGCCCTGGGGACCGGGGAGCTGTTTTTT. It specifies CASSLGALGTGELFF.

Notes on this clone: The same CDR3 also results from other DNA sequences found in this sample. The chain uses TRBV5-1 and TRBJ2-5; TRBD1 agrees at 7 bases. Germline CDR1 and CDR2: SGHRS and YFSETQ. Losses at the gene ends were 0 bases for V and 4 bases for J; bases not matched to a gene: 3. This CDR3 spans 14 amino acids. CDR3 sequence reads: CASSLEGAGETQYF. For the CDR3, the DNA is TGCGCCAGCAGCTTGGAGGGGGCTGGAGAGACCCAGTACTTC.

On this clone: Other nucleotide sequences in the sample specify the same CDR3. The chain has TRBV7-9 and TRBJ2-7; D gene uncertain. The CDR3 covers 13 residues. Germline V lookup: CDR1 SEHNR, CDR2 FQNEAQ (reference sequence). V was pared by 1 base and J by 0 bases, with 4 bases between. CDR3 sequence: CASSLGNSYEQYF. CDR3 nucleotide sequence: TGTGCCAGCAGCTTAGGGAACTCCTACGAGCAGTACTTC.

This clone was detected only once. One junction end does not reproduce the germline sequence, and a read error may be involved. The chain uses TRBV28 and TRBJ2-3, with TRBD1 matching 8 bases. The CDR3 runs to 12 residues. The germline CDR1 and CDR2 sequences are MDHEN and SYDVKM. CDR3 DNA: TGTGCCAGCAGTTCCGGGACAGGTACGCAGTATTTT. Its protein is CASSSGTGTQYF.

The sample holds one count of this clone. The chain joins TRBV4-3 to TRBJ1-1, with 8 nucleotides matching TRBD1. The junction had 10 bases not matched to a gene; V was cut back by 6 bases and J by 1 base. CDR1 is LGHNA, CDR2 YSLEER, per germline. This CDR3 contains 16 residues. CDR3 region: CASSPLTGTGNTEAFF. The CDR3 nucleotides are TGCGCCAGCAGTCCCCTAACCGGGACAGGGAACACTGAAGCTTTCTTT.

V gene TRBV7-6 combines with J gene TRBJ2-1; 12 positions match TRBD1. The V gene end was trimmed by 4 bases and the J gene end by 6 bases; junction bases not matched to a gene: 7. CDR3 size: 16 residues. Germline lookup yields CDR1 SGHVS and CDR2 FNYEAQ. The CDR3 region is CASSSGAGQGANEQFF. CDR3 DNA sequence: TGTGCCAGCAGCTCCGGGGCGGGACAGGGGGCCAATGAGCAGTTCTTC.

V gene TRBV11-3 combines with J gene TRBJ2-2, with 10 bases lining up with TRBD2. With 4 bases clipped from V and 6 bases from J, the junction kept 11 bases outside the gene matches. The CDR3 length is 17 residues. Germline V CDR1 and CDR2: SGHNT, YENEEA. CDR3 amino acids: CASSYRASGSVAGELFF. The CDR3 coding sequence is TGTGCCAGCAGCTATAGAGCTAGCGGGAGTGTTGCCGGGGAGCTGTTTTTT.

The rearrangement links TRBV9 to TRBJ2-3; 12 bases align to TRBD2. V shed 4 bases, J shed 2 bases, and the junction held 14 bases outside the gene matches. The germline V gene has CDR1 SGDLS and CDR2 YYNGEE. The CDR3 extends over 19 amino acids. The CDR3 coding sequence is TGTGCCAGCAGCCCGCTGGAACTAGCGGGAGGCACCTACACAGATACGCAGTATTTT. This codes for CASSPLELAGGTYTDTQYF.